This TCR beta chain was captured by sequencing in a study of blood T cell repertoires in COVID-19. Study overall: Spain, Italy and the United States supplied samples that represented acute and convalescent COVID-19. The analysed material was cDNA or gDNA that came from T cells, B-cell-depleted T cells, or PBMCs.

Per the original methods: For nucleated cells, counts were estimated from reference gene primer amplification. Some clones are missing from TCRdb's copy, which holds only in-frame ones; the method was immunoSEQ multiplex PCR. V, J and clone size derive from that table, while D and trimming were established from the DNA sequence. The table records some 94,000 clones, approximately 88% of them present only once. Sequencing was done on a sample of peripheral blood. The TCR was taken from a woman aged 55-70 years with COVID-19, enrolled during active disease.

The CDR3 sequence is CASSLRAFTEAFF. The CDR3 region has the DNA TGTGCCAGCAGCCTAAGAGCGTTCACTGAAGCTTTCTTT. V gene TRBV11-2 combines with J gene TRBJ1-1; no definite D call. CDR1 is SGHAT and CDR2 is FQNNGV in the germline V gene. The CDR3 contains 13 residues. V lost 5 bases and J lost 4, with 11 bases in between.